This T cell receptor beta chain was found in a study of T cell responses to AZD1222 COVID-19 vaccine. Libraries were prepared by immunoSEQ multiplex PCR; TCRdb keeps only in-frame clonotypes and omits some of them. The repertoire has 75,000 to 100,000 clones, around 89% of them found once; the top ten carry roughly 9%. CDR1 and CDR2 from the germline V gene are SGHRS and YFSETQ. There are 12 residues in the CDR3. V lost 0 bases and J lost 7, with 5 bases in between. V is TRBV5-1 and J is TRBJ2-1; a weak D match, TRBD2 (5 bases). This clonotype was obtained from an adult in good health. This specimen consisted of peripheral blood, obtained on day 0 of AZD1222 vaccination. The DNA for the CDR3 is TGCGCCAGCAGCTTGGGAGGGAATGAGCAGTTCTTC. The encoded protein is CASSLGGNEQFF.